This T cell receptor beta chain is drawn from a study of blood T cell repertoires in COVID-19. About the study: The cDNA or gDNA used as material had been derived from T cells, B-cell-depleted T cells, or PBMCs.

This CDR3 spans 15 amino acids. After removal of 5 bases from V and 6 bases from J, the junction contained 9 bases not matched to a gene. Per the germline V gene, CDR1 is LNHDA and CDR2 is SQIVND (reference sequence). The method was immunoSEQ multiplex PCR; TCRdb's version includes in-frame clones alone and lacks a portion of them. The sample consists of fewer than 350,000 clones, 88% of them appearing once. The chain joins TRBV19 to TRBJ1-4; 7 bases map to TRBD1. Sequenced: peripheral blood. The sequence was collected from a man aged 18 to 30 with active or convalescent COVID-19. The CDR3 region is CASSDPGTADEKLFF. The DNA of the CDR3 is TGTGCCAGTAGTGACCCCGGGACAGCCGATGAAAAACTGTTTTTT.